This TCR beta chain was captured by sequencing in a study of blood T cell repertoires in COVID-19. As handled by the study authors: The authors estimated nucleated cell counts from reference gene primer amplification. The data were produced by immunoSEQ multiplex PCR, yet TCRdb's version contains in-frame clones alone and is incomplete. From that table come the V and J calls and clone size; the DNA was used to work out D and trimming. The data contain 80,000 to 100,000 clones, about three quarters of them seen just once; the ten biggest clones take up about 8.1%. The CDR3 has 17 residues. V lost 1 base to trimming and J lost 0 bases; unmatched junction nucleotides: 3. The germline V gene encodes CDR1 SGHDN and CDR2 FVKESK.

This chain joins TRBV14 and TRBJ2-1; 10 bases are shared with TRBD2. This TCR was sampled from a man aged 45 to 65 who had recovered from COVID-19. Material: peripheral blood. DNA for the CDR3: TGTGCCAGCAGCCAAGGGGGACTAGCGAGCTCCTACAATGAGCAGTTCTTC. Translated, it gives CASSQGGLASSYNEQFF.